A selection of T cell receptor beta chains follows, all from one sample in a study of blood T cells in healthy people across ages. TCRdb analysed the 5' RACE reads with MiXCR anew, one entry per CDR3 protein. This sample has some 640,000 distinct CDR3 sequences, with 49% found just once. Material for sequencing was blood. These receptors were collected from a woman in her fifties or sixties in good health. CDR3s include the opening cysteine and the closing phenylalanine or tryptophan. The D gene is left open where the match is weak. Size tells how often a clone was seen (once, few, many) or the class of an expanded clone, and some rows leave it out.

j_gene,d_gene,len,v_gene,abundance,CDR3nt,CDR3aa
TRBJ2-2,.,14,TRBV10-3,.,TGTGCCATCGCCGGGACATTGAACACCGGGGAGCTGTTTTTT,CAIAGTLNTGELFF
TRBJ2-3,.,14,TRBV10-3,few,TGTGCCATCCGACTAACTAAGGACACAGATACGCAGTATTTT,CAIRLTKDTDTQYF
TRBJ2-7,.,15,TRBV3-1,.,TGTGCCAGCAGCCAAGCGCAGGGGGGATCCTACGAGCAGTACTTC,CASSQAQGGSYEQYF
TRBJ2-7,.,16,TRBV20-1,.,TGCAGTGCTAGAGATCCAGGGACTTCCACCTCCTACGAGCAGTACTTC,CSARDPGTSTSYEQYF
TRBJ1-2,.,11,TRBV30,.,TGTGCCTGGAGTGACTATCGCGGCTACACCTTC,CAWSDYRGYTF
TRBJ2-1,.,15,TRBV7-8,.,TGTGCCAGCAGCTTAGAACTAGATCCCTACAATGAGCAGTTCTTC,CASSLELDPYNEQFF
TRBJ1-1,TRBD1,14,TRBV7-2,.,TGTGCCAGCAGCCCAACAGGGGTAAGAACTGAAGCTTTCTTT,CASSPTGVRTEAFF
TRBJ2-3,TRBD2,16,TRBV19,few,TGTGCCAGTAGTTCGATAGCGGGTTCTAATCCAGATACGCAGTATTTT,CASSSIAGSNPDTQYF
TRBJ2-1,.,13,TRBV7-9,.,TGTGCCAGCAGCTTATGGGGCCGGGATGAGCAGTTCTTC,CASSLWGRDEQFF
TRBJ1-1,.,14,TRBV25-1,few,TGTGCCAGCAGTGAACCCGGGGGGAACACTGAAGCTTTCTTT,CASSEPGGNTEAFF
TRBJ2-5,TRBD1,16,TRBV5-1,.,TGCGCCAGCAGCAAAGGGGCGGGACAGGGAAAAGAGACCCAGTACTTC,CASSKGAGQGKETQYF
TRBJ2-1,TRBD2,17,TRBV18,.,TGTGCCAGCTCGCTCACCAAGCAACTAGCGGGAGTCAATGAGCAGTTCTTC,CASSLTKQLAGVNEQFF
TRBJ1-2,.,12,TRBV30,.,TGTGCCTGGAGCTCGGGAAACTATGGCTACACCTTC,CAWSSGNYGYTF
TRBJ2-1,TRBD1,16,TRBV5-5,.,TGTGCCAGCAGCTTTTCGGGGGACAGGGGCCTGAATGAGCAGTTCTTC,CASSFSGDRGLNEQFF
TRBJ2-3,TRBD2,16,TRBV5-5,.,TGTGCCAGCAGCTTGGTGGCTAGCGGGACCACAGATACGCAGTATTTT,CASSLVASGTTDTQYF
TRBJ2-1,.,14,TRBV11-1,.,TGTGCCATTAAGGAGGCGAGCTCCTACAATGAGCAGTTCTTC,CAIKEASSYNEQFF
TRBJ2-5,.,15,TRBV12-3/TRBV12-4,.,TGTGCCAGCAGTCCCCCGGACTGGTACCAAGAGACCCAGTACTTC,CASSPPDWYQETQYF
TRBJ2-7,TRBD1,15,TRBV3-1,few,TGTGCCAGCAGCCAAAGGGGACAGGGGGACTACGAGCAGTACTTC,CASSQRGQGDYEQYF
TRBJ1-2,.,13,TRBV2,.,TGTGCCAGCAGTGAAGAGGCAGGCAGTGGCTACACCTTC,CASSEEAGSGYTF
TRBJ2-1,.,15,TRBV7-2,few,TGTGCCAGCAGCTTTGCAGGGTATGAGATCAATGAGCAGTTCTTC,CASSFAGYEINEQFF
TRBJ1-4,.,18,TRBV5-6,.,TGTGCCAGCAGCTTGTTATCAGGGCTAGGAACAACTAATGAAAAACTGTTTTTT,CASSLLSGLGTTNEKLFF
TRBJ2-7,TRBD2,15,TRBV5-1,.,TGCGCCAGTACGAGCATGGCGGGAGGGCCATCCGAGCAGTACTTC,CASTSMAGGPSEQYF
TRBJ2-7,.,14,TRBV4-2,many,TGTGCCAGCAGCCAAGTTAGTCAAACCTACGAGCAGTACTTC,CASSQVSQTYEQYF
TRBJ1-6,.,13,TRBV5-1,.,TGCGCCAGCAGCTTGGCCGCGGGCTCACCCCTCCACTTT,CASSLAAGSPLHF
TRBJ2-7,TRBD2,15,TRBV4-1,.,TGCGCCAGCAGCCAGCCGACTAGCGGGAGGTACGAGCAGTACTTC,CASSQPTSGRYEQYF
TRBJ2-7,.,14,TRBV12-3/TRBV12-4,.,TGTGCCAGCAGCCCGCAGGGGATCACCTACGAGCAGTACTTC,CASSPQGITYEQYF
TRBJ2-1,.,17,TRBV7-3,once,TGTGCCAGCAGCTTCCACGAACAGGGCCCGGTGCACAATGAGCAGTTCTTC,CASSFHEQGPVHNEQFF
TRBJ2-7,.,16,TRBV27,.,TGTGCCAGCAGTTTATCGAGACGTAGGGGGAACAATGAGCAGTACTTC,CASSLSRRRGNNEQYF
TRBJ1-1,TRBD1,17,TRBV5-1,.,TGCGCCAGCAGCTCGGAGCCGTTTGGACAGGGAGGCACTGAAGCTTTCTTT,CASSSEPFGQGGTEAFF
TRBJ2-6,TRBD1,16,TRBV20-1,.,TGCAGTGCTAGTGGCAGGGGGCTCTCTGGGGCCAACGTCCTGACTTTC,CSASGRGLSGANVLTF
TRBJ2-3,.,11,TRBV29-1,.,TGCGGCGTTCCACACACAGATACGCAGTATTTT,CGVPHTDTQYF
TRBJ1-2,TRBD1,15,TRBV7-2,.,TGTGCCAGCTGCCTTTTGGGACAGACTTACTATGGCTACACCTTC,CASCLLGQTYYGYTF
TRBJ2-1,.,19,TRBV4-1,.,TGCGCCAGCAGCCAATCCTTCCCAATAGCGGTCTTCTCCTACAATGAGCAGTTCTTC,CASSQSFPIAVFSYNEQFF
TRBJ2-5,TRBD2,16,TRBV4-1,few,TGCGCCAGCAGCCAAGGACCTAGGACTAGTGAGGAGACCCAGTACTTC,CASSQGPRTSEETQYF
TRBJ1-6,TRBD1,15,TRBV20-1,.,TGCAGTGCTAGAGGGACAGGGGGCTATAATTCACCCCTCCACTTT,CSARGTGGYNSPLHF
TRBJ1-1,.,16,TRBV20-1,once,TGCAGTGCTAGAGATCCAGGCGTAGGTGGCGACACTGAAGCTTTCTTT,CSARDPGVGGDTEAFF
TRBJ2-3,TRBD1,15,TRBV7-9,.,TGTGCCAGCAGCCGAATTGGACAGGGGAGAGATACGCAGTATTTT,CASSRIGQGRDTQYF
TRBJ2-5,TRBD2,13,TRBV9,.,TGTGCCAGCAGCGTAGAGAGCGGGGGGACCCAGTACTTC,CASSVESGGTQYF
TRBJ1-4,.,15,TRBV15,few,TGTGCCACCAGCAGAGATAAAGGGAAGAATGAAAAACTGTTTTTT,CATSRDKGKNEKLFF
TRBJ2-3,.,14,TRBV6-2/TRBV6-3,.,TGTGCCAGCAGTTACAGGACAGACACAGATACGCAGTATTTT,CASSYRTDTDTQYF
TRBJ1-5,.,13,TRBV7-2,.,TGTGCCAGCAGCGTATGGACAGATCAGCCCCAGCATTTT,CASSVWTDQPQHF
TRBJ2-5,TRBD1,12,TRBV20-1,.,TGCAGCGGGTGGGACAGGGAAGAGACCCAGTACTTC,CSGWDREETQYF
TRBJ2-1,TRBD2,17,TRBV4-2,few,TGTGCCAGCAGCCAAGAACCGGGAGGAAGCTCCTACAATGAGCAGTTCTTC,CASSQEPGGSSYNEQFF
TRBJ1-5,.,15,TRBV5-8,.,TGTGCCAGCAGCTTGGACCAGGGGCCCAATCAGCCCCAGCATTTT,CASSLDQGPNQPQHF
TRBJ2-3,TRBD2,15,TRBV20-1,.,TGCAGTGCTAGCCCTAGCGGGACTTACACAGATACGCAGTATTTT,CSASPSGTYTDTQYF
TRBJ2-7,.,14,TRBV5-1,few,TGCGCCAGCAGCTTGGAAAGTCGGGCTGCCGAGCAGTACTTC,CASSLESRAAEQYF
TRBJ2-1,TRBD2,16,TRBV5-1,.,TGCGCCAGCAGCTTGGCCCTAGCGGGAGGGCCGAATGAGCAGTTCTTC,CASSLALAGGPNEQFF
TRBJ1-2,.,13,TRBV6-2/TRBV6-3,.,TGTGCCAGCAGTCCTCCCGGGGTCTATGGCTACACCTTC,CASSPPGVYGYTF
TRBJ2-1,.,13,TRBV7-2,.,TGTGCCAGCAGCTCGTTGGGGGCATATGAGCAGTTCTTC,CASSSLGAYEQFF
TRBJ2-7,.,14,TRBV20-1,few,TGCAGTGCTTCGGACCGGGACGAACCCTACGAGCAGTACTTC,CSASDRDEPYEQYF
TRBJ2-7,TRBD1,13,TRBV5-1,many,TGCGCCAGCAGCTCGGGACAGACCTACGAGCAGTACTTC,CASSSGQTYEQYF
TRBJ2-4,.,11,TRBV6-5,.,TGTGCCAGCAGTTCGAAAAACATTCAGTACTTC,CASSSKNIQYF
TRBJ2-7,TRBD2,17,TRBV7-2,.,TGTGCCAGCAGCCCCCAACTAGCGGGAGTTCCAGCCTACGAGCAGTACTTC,CASSPQLAGVPAYEQYF
TRBJ2-7,TRBD2,14,TRBV20-1,.,TGCAGTGCTAGCAGGCGGGGGGGTACCTACGAGCAGTACTTC,CSASRRGGTYEQYF
TRBJ2-7,TRBD2,14,TRBV20-1,.,TGCAGTGCTAGAGTCGGGACTAGCGACTACGAGCAGTACTTC,CSARVGTSDYEQYF
TRBJ2-7,.,15,TRBV4-3,.,TGCGCCAGCAGCCTCCAGACAGGCAATCTCTACGAGCAGTACTTC,CASSLQTGNLYEQYF
TRBJ2-7,TRBD1,14,TRBV5-4,.,TGTGCCAGCAGCTTTGGACAGGACAACTACGAGCAGTACTTC,CASSFGQDNYEQYF